This T cell receptor beta chain was retrieved from a study of T cells in Graves' hyperthyroidism and ophthalmopathy. Overall study findings and caveats: Ophthalmopathy got predicted by the model a median roughly 6.1 months before its onset.

The V end was cut by 4 bases, the J end by 8 bases, with 12 bases between. CDR1 and CDR2 (germline): SGHTA, FQGNSA. This CDR3 has 13 amino acids. Amplification yielded TCR beta CDR3 regions, with RNA transcripts as the source. Carried out on the TCR CDR3, a first-round RT-PCR used the HTBI primer set. TCRdb redid the calling of the multiplex PCR reads with MiXCR, one entry per CDR3 protein. Altogether some 600,000 distinct CDR3 sequences are present, around 14% being singletons, with the ten largest covering about 5.8%. Comment on this clonotype: Its target is not known.

Predating any ophthalmopathy symptoms, the blood sample was taken at first hyperthyroidism diagnosis. What was sequenced was blood. This TCR was recovered from a woman aged 25-40 years with Graves' hyperthyroidism that later progressed to Graves' ophthalmopathy. V and J are TRBV7-2 and TRBJ2-4; either TRBD1 or TRBD2 may fit D (6 bases each). Here the CDR3 reads CASSSFGGDIQYF. Written as DNA, the CDR3 is TGTGCCAGCAGCTCGTTCGGGGGCGACATTCAGTACTTC.